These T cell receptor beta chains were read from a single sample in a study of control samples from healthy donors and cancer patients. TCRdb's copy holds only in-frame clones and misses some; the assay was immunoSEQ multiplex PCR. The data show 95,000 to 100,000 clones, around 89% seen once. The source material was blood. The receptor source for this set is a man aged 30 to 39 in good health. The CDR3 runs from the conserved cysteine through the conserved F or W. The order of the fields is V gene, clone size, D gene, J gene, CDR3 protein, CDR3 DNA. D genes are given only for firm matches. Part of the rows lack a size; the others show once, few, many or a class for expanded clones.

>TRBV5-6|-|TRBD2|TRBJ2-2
CASSFRTSGSFGELFF
TGTGCCAGCAGTTTCAGGACTAGCGGGAGTTTCGGGGAGCTGTTTTTT
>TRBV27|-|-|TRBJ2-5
CASSLFGGLETQYF
TGTGCCAGCAGTTTATTCGGGGGGCTGGAGACCCAGTACTTC
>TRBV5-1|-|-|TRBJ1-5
CASSLEIGAGGNQPQHF
TGCGCCAGCAGCTTGGAGATCGGGGCGGGGGGCAATCAGCCCCAGCATTTT
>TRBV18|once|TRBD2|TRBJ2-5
CASSPERGGRGQETQYF
TGTGCCAGCTCACCGGAACGGGGAGGGAGAGGGCAAGAGACCCAGTACTTC
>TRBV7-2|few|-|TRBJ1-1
CASSLHKPSPSTEAFF
TGTGCCAGCAGCCTCCACAAGCCTTCGCCTTCCACTGAAGCTTTCTTT
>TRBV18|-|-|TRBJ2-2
CASSLPQPRGDDGELFF
TGTGCCAGCTCACTACCACAACCCAGGGGGGACGACGGGGAGCTGTTTTTT
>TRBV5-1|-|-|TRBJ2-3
CASSFGEGADTQYF
TGCGCCAGCAGCTTTGGGGAGGGGGCAGATACGCAGTATTTT
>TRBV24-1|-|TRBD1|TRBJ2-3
CATSDPTGPSTDTQYF
TGTGCCACCAGTGACCCGACAGGGCCTAGCACAGATACGCAGTATTTT
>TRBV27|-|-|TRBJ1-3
CASSFNGVSGNTIYF
TGTGCCAGCAGTTTCAACGGTGTCTCTGGAAACACCATATATTTT
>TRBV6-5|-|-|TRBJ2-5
CASARDSQETQYF
TGTGCCAGCGCTCGAGACAGCCAAGAGACCCAGTACTTC
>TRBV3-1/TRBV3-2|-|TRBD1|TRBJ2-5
CASSQTGVWQTQYF
TGTGCCAGCAGCCAGACAGGGGTTTGGCAGACCCAGTACTTC
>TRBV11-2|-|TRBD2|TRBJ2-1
CASSLGLAGVYIF
TGTGCCAGCAGCTTAGGACTAGCGGGAGTGTATATCTTC
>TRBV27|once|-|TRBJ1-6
CASNDLRVINSPLHF
TGTGCCAGCAACGACTTACGGGTAATTAATTCACCCCTCCACTTT
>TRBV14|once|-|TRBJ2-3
CASSLGGLPTTDTQYF
TGTGCCAGCAGCCTCGGGGGGCTCCCCACCACAGATACGCAGTATTTT
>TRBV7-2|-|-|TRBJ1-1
CASRARGSTEAFF
TGTGCCAGCAGGGCGAGGGGTTCCACTGAAGCTTTCTTT
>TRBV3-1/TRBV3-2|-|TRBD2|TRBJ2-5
CASSQLQIQRGETQYF
TGTGCCAGCAGCCAGCTTCAAATCCAGCGGGGAGAGACCCAGTACTTC
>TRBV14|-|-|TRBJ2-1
CASSQELTGHEQFF
TGTGCCAGCAGCCAGGAACTTACCGGCCATGAGCAGTTCTTC
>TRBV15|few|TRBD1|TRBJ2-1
CATSLNRDRGLLNEQFF
TGTGCCACCAGCTTAAACCGGGACAGGGGGCTCCTCAATGAGCAGTTCTTC
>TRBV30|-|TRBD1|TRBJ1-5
CAWRTGGTAQHF
TGTGCCTGGAGGACAGGGGGGACGGCCCAGCATTTT
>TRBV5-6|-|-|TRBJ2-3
CASKDPTDTQYF
TGTGCCAGCAAGGACCCCACAGATACGCAGTATTTT
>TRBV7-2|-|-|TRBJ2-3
CASSLGGYSTDTQYF
TGTGCCAGCAGCTTGGGGGGATACAGCACAGATACGCAGTATTTT
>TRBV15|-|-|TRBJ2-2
CATSERRLTGELFF
TGTGCCACCAGCGAACGGAGGCTCACCGGGGAGCTGTTTTTT
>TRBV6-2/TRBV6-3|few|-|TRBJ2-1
CASSAGEGSYNEQFF
TGTGCCAGCAGCGCGGGCGAAGGGTCCTACAATGAGCAGTTCTTC
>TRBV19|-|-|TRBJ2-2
CASSPPLGRTYTGELFF
TGTGCCAGTAGTCCCCCGCTGGGCAGAACTTACACCGGGGAGCTGTTTTTT
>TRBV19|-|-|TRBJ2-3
CASSMGRRGATDTQYF
TGTGCCAGTAGTATGGGTCGCAGGGGAGCAACAGATACGCAGTATTTT
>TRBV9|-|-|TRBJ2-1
CASSVTSNEQFF
TGTGCCAGCAGCGTTACGAGCAATGAGCAGTTCTTC
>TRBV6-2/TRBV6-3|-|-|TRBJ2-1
CASSTRRGGQFF
TGTGCCAGCAGTACTAGAAGGGGAGGGCAGTTCTTC
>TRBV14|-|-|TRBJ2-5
CASSQDWREGETQYF
TGTGCCAGCAGCCAAGATTGGAGGGAAGGAGAGACCCAGTACTTC
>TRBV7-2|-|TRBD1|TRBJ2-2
CASSLKTGGTGELFF
TGTGCCAGCAGCTTGAAAACAGGGGGCACCGGGGAGCTGTTTTTT
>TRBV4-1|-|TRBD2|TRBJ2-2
CASRVAGGSGELFF
TGCGCCAGCAGGGTAGCGGGGGGGTCCGGGGAGCTGTTTTTT
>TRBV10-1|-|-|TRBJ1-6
CASSDSESPLHF
TGCGCCAGCAGTGATTCGGAATCACCCCTCCACTTT
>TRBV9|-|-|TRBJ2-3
CASSVSRVDWDTQYF
TGTGCCAGCAGCGTATCCAGGGTTGACTGGGATACGCAGTATTTT
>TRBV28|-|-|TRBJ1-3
CASRPGGEGNTIYF
TGTGCCAGCAGGCCCGGGGGGGAGGGAAACACCATATATTTT
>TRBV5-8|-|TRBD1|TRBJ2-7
CASISWTGNTYEQYF
TGTGCCAGCATCTCCTGGACAGGTAACACCTACGAGCAGTACTTC
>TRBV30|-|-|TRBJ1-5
CAWSVGSNQPQHF
TGTGCCTGGAGTGTCGGTAGCAATCAGCCCCAGCATTTT
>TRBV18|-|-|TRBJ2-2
CASSPGQALGELFF
TGTGCCAGCTCACCAGGCCAGGCTCTCGGGGAGCTGTTTTTT
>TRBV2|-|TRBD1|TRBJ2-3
CASRDTGQGTDTQYF
TGTGCCAGCAGGGACACGGGACAGGGCACAGATACGCAGTATTTT
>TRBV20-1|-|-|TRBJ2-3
CSARSTDTQYF
TGCAGTGCTAGGTCCACAGATACGCAGTATTTT
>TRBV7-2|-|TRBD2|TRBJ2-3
CASSFGTSWGTQYF
TGTGCCAGCAGCTTTGGGACTAGTTGGGGTACGCAGTATTTT
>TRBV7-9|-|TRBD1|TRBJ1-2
CASSLGQGYGYTF
TGTGCCAGCAGCCTCGGACAGGGCTATGGCTACACCTTC